Listed here are 14 T cell receptor beta chains from one sample, sequenced in a study of T cell responses to AZD1222 COVID-19 vaccine. TCRdb's table, derived via immunoSEQ multiplex PCR, lists solely in-frame clones and lacks some. This sample has approximately 64,000 clones, with 84% found just once. The sequencing here drew on peripheral blood, taken on day 0 of AZD1222 vaccination. These receptors were taken from an adult in good health.

This clone is labeled large. CDR3 nucleotides: TGTGCCAGCAGCGGACAGGGCCCACGGAGCAATCAGCCCCAGCATTTT. Protein product: CASSGQGPRSNQPQHF. The genes are TRBV2 and TRBJ1-5; 8 bases map to TRBD1. After removal of 6 bases from V and 1 base from J, the junction contained 8 bases not matched to a gene. Germline CDR1 SNHLY, CDR2 FYNNEI. The CDR3 is 16 residues long.

The chain employs TRBV4-3 and TRBJ1-1; D remains ambiguous. CDR1 LGHNA and CDR2 YSLEER come from the germline V gene. Trimming stripped 0 bases from V and 1 base from J, with 6 bases between. The CDR3 covers 14 residues. The CDR3 reads CASSQDGRNTEAFF. The CDR3 DNA follows: TGCGCCAGCAGCCAAGATGGGAGGAACACTGAAGCTTTCTTT.

The chain uses TRBV6-5 and TRBJ2-3; 9 bases agree with TRBD2. The CDR3 contains 15 residues. Trimming cost V 5 bases and J 5 bases; bases outside gene matches: 8. The germline V gene has CDR1 MNHEY and CDR2 SVGAGI. As DNA, the CDR3 is TGTGCCAGCAGTAGGGGGCGGGGGGGCATAGATACGCAGTATTTT. Translated: CASSRGRGGIDTQYF.

CDR3 nucleotide sequence: TGTGCCAGCTCGCCCTCCGGGGGGGCGCGGGCCTACGAGCAGTACTTC. Its protein is CASSPSGGARAYEQYF. The chain recombines TRBV18 with TRBJ2-7; TRBD2 matches 8 bases. Germline CDR1 reads KGHSH; CDR2 reads LQKENI. The CDR3 covers 16 residues. V lost 6 bases, J lost 2 bases, and 12 bases stayed unmatched.

This chain links TRBV5-6 with TRBJ1-2; no definite D call. The CDR3 loop spans 15 amino acids. Germline values: CDR1 SGHDT, CDR2 YYEEEE. Trimming shortened V by 1 base and J by 5 bases, and 15 bases separated the two germline ends. CDR3 sequence reads: CASSLRADYFYGYTF. The CDR3 coding sequence is TGTGCCAGCAGCTTGAGGGCCGATTACTTTTATGGCTACACCTTC.

The chain combines TRBV7-9 with TRBJ1-6; D gene ambiguous. V was pared by 2 bases and J by 7 bases, with 12 bases between. Germline CDR1 is SEHNR and CDR2 is FQNEAQ (reference sequence). The CDR3 is 15 amino acids. The CDR3 DNA follows: TGTGCCAGCAGCTTACGTGGATCGGAAAATTCACCCCTCCACTTT. Translated, it gives CASSLRGSENSPLHF.

The chain joins TRBV5-1 to TRBJ1-3; D unresolved. CDR3 size: 20 residues. V was cut by 0 bases and J by 0 bases, with 22 bases left in between. Germline V gene lookup returns CDR1 SGHRS and CDR2 YFSETQ. As DNA, the CDR3 is TGCGCCAGCAGCTTGGAAAAGACCTATATTGGCGGGTTCTCTGGAAACACCATATATTTT. Translation gives CASSLEKTYIGGFSGNTIYF.

The chain links TRBV18 to TRBJ1-2; no clear D. There are 15 residues in the CDR3. V lost 7 bases and J 2 bases, leaving 17 bases between the germline ends. CDR1 KGHSH and CDR2 LQKENI come from the germline V gene. The CDR3 sequence: CASLDEEGPNYGYTF. CDR3 bases: TGTGCCAGCTTAGACGAGGAGGGCCCCAACTATGGCTACACCTTC.

The rearrangement joins TRBV5-1 to TRBJ2-7, with D perhaps assigned TRBD1 or TRBD2 (5 bases each). The CDR3 totals 18 residues. V gave up 0 bases and J gave up 5 bases, with 24 bases separating them. Germline values: CDR1 SGHRS, CDR2 YFSETQ. Written as DNA, the CDR3 is TGCGCCAGCAGCTTGGCGGTTGGGCCAGGAGCCTGGGACCACGAGCAGTACTTC. Its translation is CASSLAVGPGAWDHEQYF.

This clone was seen a handful of times. This sequence joins TRBV4-2 and TRBJ1-5, with 7 positions matching TRBD1. The CDR3 length is 15 residues. V lost 3 bases, J lost 5 bases, and 7 bases stayed unmatched. CDR1 is LGHNA, CDR2 YNFKEQ, per germline. The chain's CDR3 is CASSQAQGVYQPQHF. Written as DNA, the CDR3 is TGTGCCAGCAGCCAGGCCCAGGGGGTATATCAGCCCCAGCATTTT.

The chain's CDR3 is CASSSWGQTEAFF. The CDR3 DNA reads as TGCGCCAGCAGCTCGTGGGGACAGACTGAAGCTTTCTTT. This rearrangement joins TRBV5-1 to TRBJ1-1; TRBD1 agrees at 7 bases. The CDR3 spans 13 residues. CDR1 and CDR2 from the germline V gene are SGHRS and YFSETQ. The trim removed 3 bases at V and 5 bases at J, leaving 4 bases unmatched.

In regard to this clone: A read error may explain this, as a much larger clone is one base away. The chain combines TRBV2 with TRBJ1-5; the D gene is possibly TRBD1 (5 bases). The CDR3 is 14 amino acids. CDR1 SNHLY and CDR2 FYNNEI come from the germline V gene. CDR3 in DNA: TGTGCCGGCAGTGAAATGGGAAGGGGTCAGCCCCAGCATTTT. Translation gives CAGSEMGRGQPQHF.

The CDR3, as DNA: TGTGCCAGCAGTGAACGGGGGAACACTGAAGCTTTCTTT. Translating gives CASSERGNTEAFF. This chain uses TRBV6-4 with TRBJ1-1; D not certain. The CDR3 contains 13 residues. The V and J ends lost 3 bases and 1 base respectively, with 6 bases between them. Looked up from germline, CDR1 is MRHNA and CDR2 is SNTAGT.

This rearrangement joins TRBV6-1 to TRBJ1-1; D is uncertain. The CDR3 is made up of 14 amino acids. Germline V gene sequence: CDR1 MNHNS, CDR2 SASEGT. Trimming removed 2 bases at V and 5 bases at J, with 12 bases between. CDR3 in DNA: TGTGCCAGCAGTGAAATAAATGGATTGACTGAAGCTTTCTTT. Protein: CASSEINGLTEAFF.